These 30 T cell receptor beta chains originate from one sample sequenced in a study of technical replicates of blood from a handful of donors. The assay was immunoSEQ multiplex PCR, and TCRdb's table has in-frame clones only and misses some. The top ten hold roughly 0.28% of the sample, which has tens of thousands of clones, 94% seen once. Sequencing was done on a sample of T cells isolated from PBMCs. These receptors were collected from a human donor in good health.

This chain connects TRBV5-1 to TRBJ2-3; D is possibly TRBD1 (5 bases). Trimming shortened V by 0 bases and J by 2 bases, and 13 bases separated the two germline ends. CDR1 is SGHRS and CDR2 is YFSETQ in the germline V gene. The CDR3 has 16 residues. CDR3 amino acids: CASSLGQGSPTDTQYF. In nucleotides, the CDR3 is TGCGCCAGCAGCTTGGGTCAGGGAAGCCCCACAGATACGCAGTATTTT.

The rearrangement links TRBV27 to TRBJ2-7; TRBD2 agrees at 8 bases. CDR1 is MNHEY and CDR2 is SMNVEV in the germline V gene (reference sequence). Losses at the gene ends were 5 bases for V and 4 bases for J; bases not matched to a gene: 16. The CDR3 consists of 17 residues. In DNA form, the CDR3 reads TGTGCCAGCAGTCCCGGAGGAGCGGGAGAAAATCGATACGAGCAGTACTTC. This translates into CASSPGGAGENRYEQYF.

This clone was detected only once. The chain uses TRBV28 and TRBJ2-5; D is perhaps TRBD1 (5 bases). The V gene lost 2 bases and the J gene lost 3 bases, with 16 bases spanning the gap. The CDR3 contains 16 residues. In germline, CDR1 is MDHEN, CDR2 SYDVKM. The CDR3 protein is CASSLLGAAMKETQYF. The CDR3 DNA follows: TGTGCCAGCAGTTTACTTGGGGCCGCGATGAAAGAGACCCAGTACTTC.

J is TRBJ2-3 and V is TRBV6-1, with D perhaps TRBD1 (6 bases). There are 15 residues in the CDR3. V was clipped by 4 bases and J by 1 base, with 12 bases between them. Germline loops: CDR1 MNHNS, CDR2 SASEGT. CDR3 nucleotides: TGTGCCAGCAGTGCTTTATCAGGGGGCACAGATACGCAGTATTTT. Protein: CASSALSGGTDTQYF.

The chain is built from TRBV5-1 and TRBJ2-2; D gene ambiguous. The CDR3 length is 14 residues. Trimming pared 2 bases from V and 4 bases from J, leaving 9 bases between. Germline CDR1 reads SGHRS; CDR2 reads YFSETQ. CDR3 coding DNA: TGCGCCAGCAGCTTAGCAGGTATCACCGGGGAGCTGTTTTTT. Translating it yields CASSLAGITGELFF.

The chain links TRBV10-3 to TRBJ2-2; no clear D gene. Trimming took 4 bases from V and 6 from J, leaving 3 bases between them. Germline V lookup: CDR1 ENHRY, CDR2 SYGVKD. The CDR3 is 11 amino acids. CDR3 amino acids: CAISGAGELFF. DNA of the CDR3: TGTGCCATCAGTGGAGCCGGGGAGCTGTTTTTT.

The chain is built from TRBV28 and TRBJ1-2; 7 bases are a match to TRBD1. Germline-derived CDR1 and CDR2 are MDHEN and SYDVKM. The CDR3 has 14 amino acids. With 5 bases clipped from V and 3 bases from J, the junction kept 6 bases outside the gene matches. The CDR3 protein is CASSGTGVYYGYTF. DNA for the CDR3: TGTGCCAGCAGTGGCACAGGGGTCTACTATGGCTACACCTTC.

J is TRBJ1-1 and V is TRBV18; D call uncertain. The V gene's germline CDR1 is KGHSH and CDR2 LQKENI. Trimming cost V 5 bases and J 7 bases, with 11 bases left between them. The CDR3 runs 12 residues. The CDR3: CASSWAVNEAFF. The DNA for the CDR3 is TGTGCCAGCTCATGGGCAGTAAATGAAGCTTTCTTT.

The V call is TRBV6-5, the J call TRBJ2-1; TRBD2 is a possible D gene (6 bases). With 3 bases removed from V and 12 bases from J, the gap between germline ends came to 21 bases. Germline assignment: CDR1 MNHEY and CDR2 SVGAGI. This CDR3 is built from 15 residues. CDR3 sequence reads: CASSYTTLGGMVQFF. CDR3 sequence (DNA): TGTGCCAGCAGTTATACCACTTTGGGCGGGATGGTGCAGTTCTTC.

The chain combines TRBV2 with TRBJ1-2; 9 positions agree with TRBD1. CDR1 and CDR2 from the germline V gene are SNHLY and FYNNEI. The CDR3 sequence is 16 residues long. V lost 9 bases and J lost 8; bases outside the gene matches: 19. The CDR3 here is CASEKTGTGISEGYTF. CDR3 nucleotide sequence: TGTGCCAGTGAGAAGACCGGGACAGGGATATCTGAAGGCTACACCTTC. Looking up the rest from reference TRBV2 and TRBJ1-2 gives the full variable domain: EPEVTQTPSHQVTQMGQEVILRCVPISNHLYFYWYRQILGQKVEFLVSFYNNEISEKSEIFDDQFSVERPDGSNFTLKIRSTKLEDSAMYFCASEKTGTGISEGYTFGSGTRLTVV.

The genes are TRBV4-1 and TRBJ2-5; D remains unclear. The ends were cut back, 1 base at V and 5 bases at J, with 11 bases in the middle. In germline, CDR1 is MGHRA, CDR2 YSYEKL. The CDR3 sequence is 14 residues long. The CDR3 sequence is CASSQGGSVETQYF. CDR3 DNA sequence: TGCGCCAGCAGCCAAGGAGGCAGCGTGGAGACCCAGTACTTC.

The chain carries TRBV5-1 and TRBJ2-1, with D tentatively TRBD1 (6 bases). V was trimmed by 0 bases and J by 2 bases, leaving 9 bases between them. Per the germline V gene, CDR1 is SGHRS and CDR2 is YFSETQ. The CDR3 extends over 15 amino acids. CDR3 coding DNA: TGCGCCAGCAGCTTGGACAGGGCCCCCTACAATGAGCAGTTCTTC. Its translation: CASSLDRAPYNEQFF.

The genes are TRBV4-1 and TRBJ1-5; TRBD1 is a possible D gene (6 bases). The V gene's germline CDR1 is MGHRA and CDR2 YSYEKL. V was pared by 0 bases and J by 4 bases, with 13 bases between. CDR3 length: 16 amino acids. The CDR3 DNA reads TGCGCCAGCAGCCAAGAAGCAGGGGCCCTTAATCAGCCCCAGCATTTT. Translation: CASSQEAGALNQPQHF.

The chain has TRBV9 and TRBJ1-3, with D possibly being TRBD1 (6 bases). CDR1 SGDLS and CDR2 YYNGEE come from the germline V gene. The V end was cut by 0 bases, the J end by 0 bases, with 25 bases between. The CDR3 totals 21 residues. CDR3 DNA sequence: TGTGCCAGCAGCGTAGGGCTAGTAGGACAGAGCACTCTAAGCTCTGGAAACACCATATATTTT. Its protein product is CASSVGLVGQSTLSSGNTIYF.

This chain joins TRBV5-1 and TRBJ1-5; D possibly corresponds to TRBD1 (6 bases). The CDR3 loop spans 15 amino acids. Trimming removed 2 bases at V and 5 bases at J, with 14 bases between. Per germline, CDR1 SGHRS and CDR2 YFSETQ. CDR3 amino acids: CASSLYGQYDQPQHF. CDR3 nucleotide sequence: TGCGCCAGCAGCTTATACGGACAGTACGATCAGCCCCAGCATTTT.

This rearrangement joins TRBV28 to TRBJ2-5; D might be TRBD2 (5 bases). The CDR3 runs 13 residues. V was cut by 6 bases and J by 0 bases, with 8 bases left in between. Germline loops: CDR1 MDHEN, CDR2 SYDVKM. The CDR3: CASSEGYQETQYF. The CDR3 coding sequence is TGTGCCAGCAGCGAGGGATACCAAGAGACCCAGTACTTC.

The rearrangement joins TRBV11-2 to TRBJ2-7; 7 bases agree with TRBD1. The V gene end was trimmed by 4 bases and the J gene end by 2 bases; junction bases not matched to a gene: 17. This CDR3 region has 18 residues. Germline V gives CDR1 SGHAT, CDR2 FQNNGV. The chain's CDR3 is CASSSRIGVGQQTYEQYF. Here the CDR3 DNA reads TGTGCCAGCAGCTCCCGGATAGGGGTGGGACAGCAGACCTACGAGCAGTACTTC.

This clone was counted a single time. This chain links TRBV20-1 with TRBJ2-7, with TRBD2 matching 9 bases. The germline V gene has CDR1 DFQATT and CDR2 SNEGSKA (reference sequence). V lost 6 bases to trimming and J lost 10 bases; unmatched junction nucleotides: 4. The CDR3 totals 10 residues. The CDR3 here is CSASSGRQYF. Here the CDR3 DNA reads TGCAGTGCCAGTAGCGGGAGACAGTACTTC.

V and J are TRBV5-1 and TRBJ1-3, with 8 positions matching TRBD1. Germline V gives CDR1 SGHRS, CDR2 YFSETQ. With V trimmed by 2 bases and J by 0 bases, 7 bases remained unmatched. The CDR3 length is 17 residues. The CDR3 sequence: CASSLQGVPSSGNTIYF. The CDR3 nucleotides are TGCGCCAGCAGCTTACAGGGGGTCCCAAGCTCTGGAAACACCATATATTTT.

The chain combines TRBV9 with TRBJ1-5; tentative D call: TRBD1 (5 bases). CDR1 is SGDLS and CDR2 is YYNGEE in the germline V gene. The V and J ends lost 0 bases and 5 bases respectively, with 12 bases between them. CDR3 size: 15 residues. The CDR3 DNA reads TGTGCCAGCAGCGTAGAAGGGACTGCCTATCAGCCCCAGCATTTT. Residues: CASSVEGTAYQPQHF.

The chain has TRBV6-1 and TRBJ1-1; 8 bases map to TRBD1. The CDR3 loop spans 15 amino acids. With 4 bases clipped from V and 5 bases from J, the junction kept 9 bases outside the gene matches. The germline CDR1 and CDR2 sequences are MNHNS and SASEGT. The CDR3 coding sequence is TGTGCCAGCAGTGTCCCAGGGGGCGGTTGGACTGAAGCTTTCTTT. As protein: CASSVPGGGWTEAFF.

This clone was counted once. This rearrangement joins TRBV29-1 to TRBJ2-7; 11 bases align to TRBD2. The CDR3 has 13 amino acids. Germline V CDR1 and CDR2: SQVTM, ANQGSEA. V shed 6 bases and J 2 bases; nucleotides not matched to a gene: 3. Here the CDR3 DNA reads TGCAGCGTCCTACTAGCGGGGGCCTACGAGCAGTACTTC. It is translated as CSVLLAGAYEQYF.

V and J are TRBV6-1 and TRBJ1-5; D perhaps matches TRBD1 (5 bases). This CDR3 contains 15 residues. Germline lookup yields CDR1 MNHNS and CDR2 SASEGT. Deletions cut 6 bases from V and 4 bases from J, with 16 bases between. DNA of the CDR3: TGTGCCAGCAGGGAGACAGTGCTAACGAATCAGCCCCAGCATTTT. Its protein is CASRETVLTNQPQHF.

V and J are TRBV9 and TRBJ2-7; 11 bases are shared with TRBD2. This CDR3 has 15 amino acids. V trimming: 2 bases; J trimming: 7 bases; junction bases outside the gene matches: 8. Per germline, CDR1 SGDLS and CDR2 YYNGEE. The CDR3 region is CASSVDIAGGPEQYF. The CDR3 region has the DNA TGTGCCAGCAGCGTGGATATAGCGGGAGGGCCGGAGCAGTACTTC.

V gene TRBV5-6 combines with J gene TRBJ1-6; TRBD1 is a possible D gene (6 bases). V was shortened by 2 bases and J by 3 bases, with 15 bases between the two germline ends. Germline V gives CDR1 SGHDT, CDR2 YYEEEE. The CDR3 has 17 amino acids. The DNA for the CDR3 is TGTGCCAGCAGCTTACGAGCGGGGGCGGTCTATAATTCACCCCTCCACTTT. It translates to CASSLRAGAVYNSPLHF.

This sequence joins TRBV7-9 and TRBJ2-1, with 8 bases aligning to TRBD2. Germline V gives CDR1 SEHNR, CDR2 FQNEAQ (reference sequence). This CDR3 contains 16 residues. J was trimmed by 3 bases and V by 2 bases; bases with no gene match: 6. The CDR3 nucleotides are TGTGCCAGCAGCTTACAACTGAGCGGGAGCTACAATGAGCAGTTCTTC. Protein product: CASSLQLSGSYNEQFF.

This CDR3 reads CASSLVRGTEAFF. CDR3 nucleotide sequence: TGTGCCAGCAGCTTAGTACGAGGAACTGAAGCTTTCTTT. The chain recombines TRBV7-8 with TRBJ1-1; D unclear. The V and J ends lost 1 base and 5 bases respectively, with 8 bases between them. Per the germline V gene, CDR1 is SGHVS and CDR2 is FQNEAQ. The length of the CDR3 is 13 residues.

The rearrangement links TRBV28 to TRBJ2-5; weak D call: TRBD1 (5 bases). The CDR3 has 15 amino acids. Trimming removed 7 bases from V and 2 bases from J, with 17 bases in between. Germline CDR1 and CDR2: MDHEN and SYDVKM. CDR3 region: CASTRSGRAQETQYF. In DNA, the CDR3 is TGTGCCAGCACACGATCTGGCAGGGCTCAAGAGACCCAGTACTTC.

The chain recombines TRBV19 with TRBJ2-1; 10 positions match TRBD1. Germline V gives CDR1 LNHDA, CDR2 SQIVND (reference sequence). The length of the CDR3 is 14 residues. J gave up 6 bases and V 6 bases, and 5 bases lay outside the gene matches. The DNA for the CDR3 is TGTGCCAGTAGCCAGGGGACAGGGGCCAATGAGCAGTTCTTC. Translating it yields CASSQGTGANEQFF.

The J gene is TRBJ2-1, the V gene TRBV9; perhaps TRBD1 as D (5 bases). CDR1 is SGDLS and CDR2 is YYNGEE in the germline V gene. This CDR3 is built from 14 residues. Trimming left V 0 bases short and J 9 bases short, with 13 bases between. The CDR3 sequence: CASSVAQGRGEQFF. Written as DNA, the CDR3 is TGTGCCAGCAGCGTAGCCCAGGGAAGGGGTGAGCAGTTCTTC.